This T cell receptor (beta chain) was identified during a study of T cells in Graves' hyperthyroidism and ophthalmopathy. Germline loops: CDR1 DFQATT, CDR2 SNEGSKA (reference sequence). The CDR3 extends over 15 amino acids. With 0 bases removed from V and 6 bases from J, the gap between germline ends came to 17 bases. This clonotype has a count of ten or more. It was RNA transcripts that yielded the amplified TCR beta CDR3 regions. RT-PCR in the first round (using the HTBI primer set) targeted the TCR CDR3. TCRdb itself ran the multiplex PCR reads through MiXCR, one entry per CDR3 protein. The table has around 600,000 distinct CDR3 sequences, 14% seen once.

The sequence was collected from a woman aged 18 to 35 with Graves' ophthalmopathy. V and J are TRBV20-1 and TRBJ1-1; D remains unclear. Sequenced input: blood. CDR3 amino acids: CSARDDSSVRAEAFF. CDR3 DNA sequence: TGCAGTGCTAGAGATGATTCTTCCGTACGAGCTGAAGCTTTCTTT.